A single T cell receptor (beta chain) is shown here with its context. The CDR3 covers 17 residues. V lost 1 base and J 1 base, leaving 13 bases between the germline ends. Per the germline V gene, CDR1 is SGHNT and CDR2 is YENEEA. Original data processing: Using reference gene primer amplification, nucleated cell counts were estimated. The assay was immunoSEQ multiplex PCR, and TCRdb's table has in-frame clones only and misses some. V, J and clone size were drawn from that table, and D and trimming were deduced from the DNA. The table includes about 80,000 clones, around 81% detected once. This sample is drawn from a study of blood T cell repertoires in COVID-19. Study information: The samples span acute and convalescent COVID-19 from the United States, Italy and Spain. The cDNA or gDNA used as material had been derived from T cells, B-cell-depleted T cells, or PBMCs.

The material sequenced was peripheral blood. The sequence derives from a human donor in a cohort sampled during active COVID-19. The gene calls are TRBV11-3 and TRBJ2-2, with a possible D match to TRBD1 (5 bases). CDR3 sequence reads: CASSLALRTKNTGELFF. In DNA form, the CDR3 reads TGTGCCAGCAGCTTAGCCCTCCGGACAAAGAACACCGGGGAGCTGTTTTTT.